These T cell receptor beta chains were read from a single sample in a study of T cells in localized non-small cell lung cancer. Data came from immunoSEQ multiplex PCR; TCRdb stores just in-frame clones and leaves some out. The sample holds under 50,000 clones, 70% to 90% seen once. The sample was PBMCs, taken before any cancer treatment. These receptors all stem from a man aged 35-69 years with stage II lung adenocarcinoma. Each CDR3 is given with its conserved first and last residue. The D gene is left open where the match is weak. Only some rows state a clone size, as once, few, many or a class for expanded clones.

cdr3_nt	cdr3_aa	j_call	cdr3_length	d_call	v_call	clone_size
TGTGCCAGCAGGGACAGGTATTCACCCCTCCACTTT	CASRDRYSPLHF	TRBJ1-6	12	TRBD1	TRBV6-5	NA
TGTGCCAGCAGCCCGGGACTAGTGGAGGGGACCCAGTACTTC	CASSPGLVEGTQYF	TRBJ2-5	14	TRBD2	TRBV5-7	NA
TGTGCCAGCAGCTTCAGACAGTCCACCGGGGAGCTGTTTTTT	CASSFRQSTGELFF	TRBJ2-2	14	NA	TRBV5-6	NA
TGCAGCGTTGTAGGGCAGTCCCCCTATGGCTACACCTTC	CSVVGQSPYGYTF	TRBJ1-2	13	NA	TRBV29-1	NA
TGTGCCAGCAGCTTAGGGGTTCCTAACGGCCCTGGGCGGGATACGCAGTATTTT	CASSLGVPNGPGRDTQYF	TRBJ2-3	18	NA	TRBV7-6	NA
TGTGCCAGCAGCGAGACAGGGGACCAAGAGACCCAGTACTTC	CASSETGDQETQYF	TRBJ2-5	14	TRBD1	TRBV7-8	few
TGTGCCAGCAGTCTCCTGGGGACTGAGGGCCCTTTCTTT	CASSLLGTEGPFF	TRBJ1-1	13	NA	TRBV7-3	NA
TGTGCCAGTAGTATGACAGGTTCCGTCTACACCTTC	CASSMTGSVYTF	TRBJ1-2	12	NA	TRBV19	NA
TGTGCCAGCAGCGTAGGACAGCTCCAAGAGACCCAGTACTTC	CASSVGQLQETQYF	TRBJ2-5	14	NA	TRBV9	NA
TGTGCCAGCAGCTTATTTACGAGGGACCAACAGAACTCCTACGAGCAGTACTTC	CASSLFTRDQQNSYEQYF	TRBJ2-7	18	NA	TRBV7-6	NA
TGTGCCAGCAGCTTAGATTTAGGCAGCTCCTATAATTCACCCCTCCACTTT	CASSLDLGSSYNSPLHF	TRBJ1-6	17	NA	TRBV11-2	once
TGTGCCAGCAGTGAAGGGGGAGAGACCCAGTACTTC	CASSEGGETQYF	TRBJ2-5	12	NA	TRBV6-1	NA
TGTGCCAGCTCACGAGAGAGTAGCTCCTACGAGCAGTACTTC	CASSRESSSYEQYF	TRBJ2-7	14	NA	TRBV18	NA
TGTGCCAGTAACGCGGAGGGGGCAAAGAACACTGAAGCTTTCTTT	CASNAEGAKNTEAFF	TRBJ1-1	15	TRBD1	TRBV19	once
TGCAGCGTTGAAAAAAGAGCGGGAGGCACAGATACGCAGTATTTT	CSVEKRAGGTDTQYF	TRBJ2-3	15	TRBD2	TRBV29-1	NA
TGTGCCAGCAGCTTGGTGGCAGTTGCTAACAACGAGCAGTACTTC	CASSLVAVANNEQYF	TRBJ2-7	15	NA	TRBV5-6	NA
TGCGCCAGCAGCCCAAGGACAGGGGGTGAAAACACTGAAGCTTTCTTT	CASSPRTGGENTEAFF	TRBJ1-1	16	TRBD1	TRBV5-1	NA
TGCGCCAGCAGCTTGGCCTCAGCGGATACGCAGTATTTT	CASSLASADTQYF	TRBJ2-3	13	NA	TRBV5-1	NA
TGTGCCAGCAGTGAATGGTTTGGTGGAGACTATGGCTACACCTTC	CASSEWFGGDYGYTF	TRBJ1-2	15	NA	TRBV2	NA
TGTGCCAGTAGTTCCGACAGGGTCGGGAACACTGAAGCTTTCTTT	CASSSDRVGNTEAFF	TRBJ1-1	15	TRBD1	TRBV19	NA
TGTGCCAGCAGTCTCGCGACAGGGGGGACTACCTATGGCTACACCTTC	CASSLATGGTTYGYTF	TRBJ1-2	16	TRBD1	TRBV28	NA
TGTGCCTGGAGTCTGGACAGTAGATCTGGTGAAGCTTTCTTT	CAWSLDSRSGEAFF	TRBJ1-1	14	NA	TRBV30	NA
TGTGCCAGCAGTTACGGACAGGGAGACGAGCAGTACTTC	CASSYGQGDEQYF	TRBJ2-7	13	TRBD1	TRBV6-6	NA
TGTGCCAGCAGTTACTCGGGGGCCAACAATCAGCCCCAGCATTTT	CASSYSGANNQPQHF	TRBJ1-5	15	NA	TRBV6-6	NA
TGTGCCAGCAGTGTTACGAGCAATCAGCCCCAGCATTTT	CASSVTSNQPQHF	TRBJ1-5	13	NA	TRBV6-1	NA
TGTGCCAGCGCCCTGGGGGAGACCCAGTACTTC	CASALGETQYF	TRBJ2-5	11	NA	TRBV6-6	NA
TGTGCCAGCAGCCGACAGGGGGTTCTAGGAGAGACCCAGTACTTC	CASSRQGVLGETQYF	TRBJ2-5	15	TRBD1	TRBV5-6	medium-sized
TGTGCCAGCAGCTTAGGTGGCTGGGAGCAGCAGTTCTTC	CASSLGGWEQQFF	TRBJ2-1	13	NA	TRBV7-2	NA
TGCGCCAGCAGCTTTTCCGGGACAGGGGGGGCAGATACGCAGTATTTT	CASSFSGTGGADTQYF	TRBJ2-3	16	TRBD1	TRBV5-1	NA
TGTGCCAGCAAACGGACAGGGGAGAACACTGAAGCTTTCTTT	CASKRTGENTEAFF	TRBJ1-1	14	TRBD1	TRBV6-5	once
TGTGCCAGCAGACCCTATGGGGGGATCGATGGCTACACCTTC	CASRPYGGIDGYTF	TRBJ1-2	14	NA	TRBV6-1	NA
TGTGCCTCGGCGGAGCAGGGGGATAATTCACCCCTCCACTTT	CASAEQGDNSPLHF	TRBJ1-6	14	TRBD1	TRBV10-3	NA
TGTGCCAGCTCCCCTTTGGGGTCGGGGGACAGACATTCACCCCTCCACTTT	CASSPLGSGDRHSPLHF	TRBJ1-6	17	TRBD1	TRBV18	NA
TGTGCCAGCAGTCAGGGACAGGGTAATTATAATTCACCCCTCCACTTT	CASSQGQGNYNSPLHF	TRBJ1-6	16	TRBD1	TRBV6-6	NA
TGTGCCAGCAGCCTGGGGGAGGGTGGTCAGCCCCAGCATTTT	CASSLGEGGQPQHF	TRBJ1-5	14	NA	TRBV5-6	NA
TGTGCTAGTGGTTCCAGCGGGCTCCAAGAGACCCAGTACTTC	CASGSSGLQETQYF	TRBJ2-5	14	NA	TRBV12-5	NA
TGTGCCAGCAGCCCGCAAGGACTAGGGCCAGAGACCCAGTACTTC	CASSPQGLGPETQYF	TRBJ2-5	15	TRBD2	TRBV7-8	NA
TGTGCCAGCAGCTTACGGCCTGATCAGCCCCAGCATTTT	CASSLRPDQPQHF	TRBJ1-5	13	NA	TRBV11-1	NA
TGTGCCAGCAGCTTGGGCAATGAGCAGTTCTTC	CASSLGNEQFF	TRBJ2-1	11	NA	TRBV5-5	NA
TGTGCTAGTGGTTCCCGGCCATTGACAGAGACCCAGTACTTC	CASGSRPLTETQYF	TRBJ2-5	14	NA	TRBV12-5	NA
TGTGCCAGCAGCGCAACTAGCGGGAGCTCCTACAATGAGCAGTTCTTC	CASSATSGSSYNEQFF	TRBJ2-1	16	TRBD2	TRBV11-2	NA
TGTGCCAGCAGCTTAGCCCTACTAGCGATCCCATTATTT	CASSLALLAIPLF	TRBJ2-3	13	TRBD2	TRBV7-2	NA
TGTGCCAGCAGTACCGGGACAGGGCGGGGGCAGTTCTTC	CASSTGTGRGQFF	TRBJ2-1	13	TRBD1	TRBV6-5	NA
TGTGCCCAGAGGGACAGTTATAATTCACCCCTCCACTTT	CAQRDSYNSPLHF	TRBJ1-6	13	TRBD1	TRBV30	NA
TGTGCCAGCAGTGAATATGGGACAGGGATGAATGAGCAGTTCTTC	CASSEYGTGMNEQFF	TRBJ2-1	15	TRBD1	TRBV6-1	NA
TGTGCCAGCTCCCGGACAGGGATCGGGATAAATCAGCCCCAGCATTTT	CASSRTGIGINQPQHF	TRBJ1-5	16	TRBD1	TRBV2	NA